The subject of this entry is one T cell receptor (beta chain). Its antigen is still unknown. From germline, CDR1 is MNHEY and CDR2 SVGAGI. V was pared by 0 bases and J by 0 bases, with 9 bases between. CDR3 length: 16 amino acids. This sample is part of a study of a mutant IDH1 vaccine in newly diagnosed glioma. Study as a whole: An approximately 62% male, approximately 38% female split and a mean age of around 37 years characterized treated patients.

Time point: week 35, safety follow-up. Topical imiquimod was applied with each vaccine dose, which held 300 ug of mutant IDH1 20-mer peptide. Each of the donors came in with new WHO grade 3 or 4 astrocytomas that were IDH1-mutant and ATRX-lost. This table comes from immunoSEQ multiplex PCR, and its TCRdb copy is limited to in-frame clones, with some not included. The sample holds about 69,000 clones, about 87% seen once. The rearrangement uses TRBV6-5 and TRBJ2-1; D gene unclear. This sequence originates from a man younger than 40 with glioma. This specimen was PBMCs, taken from a glioma patient whose treatment included an IDH1 peptide vaccine. The CDR3 sequence is CASSYSYSLSYNEQFF. DNA of the CDR3: TGTGCCAGCAGTTACTCGTACAGTCTCTCCTACAATGAGCAGTTCTTC.